This is a list of T cell receptor beta chains from one sample in a study of blood T cell repertoires in COVID-19. Produced via immunoSEQ multiplex PCR; TCRdb's table is partial and in-frame only. Of 150,000 to 200,000 clones listed, around 82% are singletons. Sequences were obtained from PBMCs or T cells enriched from blood (not recorded which). The receptors were gathered from a man between 60 and 75 years old who had recovered from COVID-19. The conserved cysteine and the conserved F or W are not part of the CDR3 here. Each record gives: J gene, V gene, CDR3 protein.

>TRBJ1-1|TRBV4-2
ASSPAGRVTEAF
>TRBJ2-1|TRBV11-2
AARGGVNGEQF
>TRBJ1-6|TRBV19
ASSIHRGPLH
>TRBJ1-1|TRBV28
ASRGGQGNTEAF
>TRBJ2-1|TRBV9
ASSPARVGHEQF
>TRBJ2-5|TRBV6-5
ALRLAGVETQY
>TRBJ2-1|TRBV5-1
ASSPLSRRQTYNEQF
>TRBJ2-5|TRBV18
ASSPSGQETQY
>TRBJ1-1|TRBV27
ASSSQGGEAF
>TRBJ1-5|TRBV27
ASSRGNQPQH
>TRBJ1-6|TRBV18
ASSPQGKILH
>TRBJ2-1|TRBV7-3
ASSSQGFGDEQF
>TRBJ2-1|TRBV11-2
ASSYGWTSGGRNEQF
>TRBJ2-1|TRBV10-3
AIKTGPNEQF
>TRBJ2-3|TRBV19
ASSIDYRAGGSTTPLRTQY
>TRBJ1-5|TRBV24-1
ATSSNSYQPQH
>TRBJ2-7|TRBV29-1
SVEDPVGSGGASEQY
>TRBJ1-6|TRBV5-4
ASSPDRGQVEPLH
>TRBJ2-5|TRBV5-1
ASSLRQETQY
>TRBJ1-1|TRBV28
ASSYRGSTEAF
>TRBJ2-5|TRBV5-1
ASSLGVGGGQETQY
>TRBJ2-5|TRBV27
ASSPTGTAGQETQY
>TRBJ2-1|TRBV4-1
ASSLADGYSYNEQF
>TRBJ1-1|TRBV28
ASSPPVVRTEAF
>TRBJ2-1|TRBV18
ASSPAGVGSYNEQF
>TRBJ2-2|TRBV24-1
ATSDLGTVNTGELF
>TRBJ1-5|TRBV11-2
ASSSEGRGNQPQH
>TRBJ2-1|TRBV2
ASSLERGHSYNEQF
>TRBJ2-1|TRBV28
ASSFTSGPPDEQF